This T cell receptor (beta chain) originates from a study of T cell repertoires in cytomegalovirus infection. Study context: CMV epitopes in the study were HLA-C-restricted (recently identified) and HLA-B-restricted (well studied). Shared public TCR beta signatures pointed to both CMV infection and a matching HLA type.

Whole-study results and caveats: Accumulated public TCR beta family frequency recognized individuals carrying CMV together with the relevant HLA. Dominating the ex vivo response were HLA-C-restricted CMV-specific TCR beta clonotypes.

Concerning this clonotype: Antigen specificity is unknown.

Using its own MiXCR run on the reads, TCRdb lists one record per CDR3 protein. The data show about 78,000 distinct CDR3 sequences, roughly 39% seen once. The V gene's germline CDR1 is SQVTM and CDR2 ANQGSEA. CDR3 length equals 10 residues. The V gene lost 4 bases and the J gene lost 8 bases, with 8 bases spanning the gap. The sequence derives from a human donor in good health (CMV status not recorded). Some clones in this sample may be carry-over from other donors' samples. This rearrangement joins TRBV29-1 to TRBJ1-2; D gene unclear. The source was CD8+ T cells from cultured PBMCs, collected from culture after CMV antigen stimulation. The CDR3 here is CSVGGMGYTF. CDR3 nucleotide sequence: TGCAGCGTTGGGGGTATGGGCTACACCTTC. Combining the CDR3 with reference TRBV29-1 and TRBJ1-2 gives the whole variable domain SAVISQKPSRDICQRGTSLTIQCQVDSQVTMMFWYRQQPGQSLTLIATANQGSEATYESGFVIDKFPISRPNLTFSTLTVSNMSPEDSSIYLCSVGGMGYTFGSGTRLTVV.